These T cell receptor beta chains were read from a single sample in a study of STAT3 mutations in large granular lymphocyte leukemia. Generated by immunoSEQ multiplex PCR, the TCRdb table keeps only in-frame clones and is missing some. The table includes some 31,000 clones, around 85% detected once. The sequencing sample was made of peripheral blood mononuclear cells. Receptors originate from a man aged 55-75 years with T-cell large granular lymphocyte leukemia. Some clones in this sample may be carry-over from other donors' samples. CDR3s include the opening cysteine and the closing phenylalanine or tryptophan. The D gene is left open where the match is weak. Size is omitted from some rows. Given values are once, few, many or a class for expanded clones.

J: TRBJ2-5
size: .
D: TRBD2
V: TRBV25-1
CDR3: CASSNPGTSLETQYF
DNA: TGTGCCAGCAGTAACCCCGGGACTAGTTTAGAGACCCAGTACTTC

J: TRBJ2-1
size: .
D: TRBD2
V: TRBV5-1
CDR3: CASSAGLREYNEQFF
DNA: TGCGCCAGCAGCGCGGGACTACGGGAGTACAATGAGCAGTTCTTC

J: TRBJ2-3
size: .
D: .
V: TRBV5-1
CDR3: CASSLRSGMGDTQYF
DNA: TGCGCCAGCAGCCTCAGGTCAGGAATGGGAGATACGCAGTATTTT

J: TRBJ2-3
size: .
D: .
V: TRBV5-6
CDR3: CASSLGATDTQYF
DNA: TGTGCCAGCAGCTTGGGGGCCACAGATACGCAGTATTTT

J: TRBJ2-7
size: few
D: TRBD1
V: TRBV7-9
CDR3: CASSQSQGVHEQYF
DNA: TGTGCCAGCAGCCAAAGTCAGGGGGTCCACGAGCAGTACTTC

J: TRBJ2-7
size: .
D: .
V: TRBV5-5
CDR3: CASSHMGFAGYEQYF
DNA: TGTGCCAGCAGCCATATGGGGTTTGCCGGATACGAGCAGTACTTC

J: TRBJ1-2
size: .
D: .
V: TRBV29-1
CDR3: CSVETRTNYGYTF
DNA: TGCAGCGTTGAAACCAGAACTAACTATGGCTACACCTTC

J: TRBJ1-3
size: .
D: .
V: TRBV4-1
CDR3: CASSLSGNTIYF
DNA: TGCGCCAGCAGCCTCTCTGGAAACACCATATATTTT

J: TRBJ2-2
size: .
D: TRBD2
V: TRBV28
CDR3: CAAGVVTGELFF
DNA: TGTGCCGCGGGGGTAGTGACCGGGGAGCTGTTTTTT

J: TRBJ1-1
size: .
D: TRBD1
V: TRBV28
CDR3: CASSFLTGVQAFF
DNA: TGTGCCAGCAGTTTCCTGACAGGGGTACAAGCTTTCTTT

J: TRBJ1-1
size: .
D: .
V: TRBV7-2
CDR3: CASSSWGSTRTEAFF
DNA: TGTGCCAGCAGCTCCTGGGGGTCCACGAGGACTGAAGCTTTCTTT

J: TRBJ2-5
size: .
D: .
V: TRBV7-2
CDR3: CASRGQGYLETQYF
DNA: TGTGCCAGCAGGGGGCAGGGGTATCTAGAGACCCAGTACTTC

J: TRBJ2-3
size: .
D: TRBD2
V: TRBV7-9
CDR3: CASSRPSGSSTDTQYF
DNA: TGTGCCAGCAGCCGACCGAGCGGGAGCTCCACAGATACGCAGTATTTT

J: TRBJ2-5
size: once
D: .
V: TRBV19
CDR3: CASRGGVAQETQYF
DNA: TGTGCCAGCCGAGGGGGAGTGGCCCAAGAGACCCAGTACTTC

J: TRBJ2-6
size: once
D: .
V: TRBV7-9
CDR3: CASSSARGANVLTF
DNA: TGTGCCAGCAGCTCGGCGAGGGGGGCCAACGTCCTGACTTTC

J: TRBJ1-1
size: .
D: .
V: TRBV5-1
CDR3: CASREDTTNTEAFF
DNA: TGCGCCAGCAGGGAGGACACGACGAACACTGAAGCTTTCTTT

J: TRBJ2-5
size: .
D: TRBD2
V: TRBV5-1
CDR3: CASRLGLAGGTGETQYF
DNA: TGCGCCAGCAGGCTGGGGCTAGCGGGAGGAACGGGAGAGACCCAGTACTTC

J: TRBJ2-2
size: .
D: .
V: TRBV5-1
CDR3: CASSLVGNGELFF
DNA: TGCGCCAGCAGCTTGGTAGGGAACGGGGAGCTGTTTTTT

J: TRBJ2-7
size: .
D: .
V: TRBV18
CDR3: CASSPADEQYF
DNA: TGTGCCAGCTCACCAGCCGACGAGCAGTACTTC

J: TRBJ2-7
size: .
D: .
V: TRBV5-6
CDR3: CASSLQYEQYF
DNA: TGTGCCAGCAGCCTGCAGTACGAGCAGTACTTC

J: TRBJ2-1
size: .
D: TRBD2
V: TRBV29-1
CDR3: CSGVAGGDYNEQFF
DNA: TGCAGCGGTGTAGCGGGAGGAGACTACAATGAGCAGTTCTTC

J: TRBJ2-2
size: .
D: .
V: TRBV15
CDR3: CATSRGGPTGELFF
DNA: TGTGCCACCAGCAGAGGAGGGCCCACCGGGGAGCTGTTTTTT

J: TRBJ2-3
size: .
D: .
V: TRBV4-3
CDR3: CASSQQLPDTQYF
DNA: TGCGCCAGCAGCCAACAACTGCCAGATACGCAGTATTTT

J: TRBJ1-4
size: .
D: .
V: TRBV7-2
CDR3: CASSSDRGEKLFF
DNA: TGTGCCAGCAGTTCCGACAGAGGCGAAAAACTGTTTTTT

J: TRBJ2-5
size: .
D: TRBD2
V: TRBV30
CDR3: CAWSRGAGIQETQYF
DNA: TGTGCCTGGAGTCGAGGAGCGGGGATACAAGAGACCCAGTACTTC

J: TRBJ2-5
size: .
D: TRBD2
V: TRBV29-1
CDR3: CSAGGVETQYF
DNA: TGCAGCGCCGGGGGGGTAGAGACCCAGTACTTC

J: TRBJ1-2
size: once
D: .
V: TRBV6-1
CDR3: CASSGSQDYGYTF
DNA: TGTGCCAGCAGTGGGTCCCAGGACTATGGCTACACCTTC

J: TRBJ1-2
size: few
D: TRBD1
V: TRBV7-9
CDR3: CASSLAMGTGVGYTF
DNA: TGTGCCAGCAGCTTAGCAATGGGGACAGGGGTAGGCTACACCTTC

J: TRBJ1-2
size: once
D: .
V: TRBV5-1
CDR3: CASSLGGTDYGYTF
DNA: TGCGCCAGCAGCTTAGGAGGGACCGACTATGGCTACACCTTC

J: TRBJ2-1
size: .
D: .
V: TRBV6-6
CDR3: CASSSIDNEQFF
DNA: TGTGCCAGCAGTTCGATAGACAATGAGCAGTTCTTC

J: TRBJ2-1
size: .
D: .
V: TRBV28
CDR3: CASGLQSYNEQFF
DNA: TGTGCCAGCGGGCTACAATCCTACAATGAGCAGTTCTTC

J: TRBJ2-7
size: .
D: TRBD2
V: TRBV5-5
CDR3: CASSLTSESYEQYF
DNA: TGTGCCAGCAGCTTGACTAGCGAGTCCTACGAGCAGTACTTC

J: TRBJ1-1
size: .
D: .
V: TRBV30
CDR3: CAWSPLNTEAFF
DNA: TGTGCCTGGAGTCCGCTGAACACTGAAGCTTTCTTT

J: TRBJ2-1
size: .
D: TRBD2
V: TRBV5-1
CDR3: CASSFPLAGTYNEQFF
DNA: TGCGCCAGCAGTTTCCCACTAGCGGGAACTTACAATGAGCAGTTCTTC

J: TRBJ1-3
size: .
D: .
V: TRBV29-1
CDR3: CSATVSSGNTIYF
DNA: TGCAGCGCGACGGTGAGCTCTGGAAACACCATATATTTT

J: TRBJ2-1
size: .
D: TRBD2
V: TRBV5-1
CDR3: CASSLGAGGSYNEQFF
DNA: TGCGCCAGCAGCTTGGGTGCGGGAGGGTCCTACAATGAGCAGTTCTTC

J: TRBJ2-3
size: .
D: .
V: TRBV2
CDR3: CASGSTDTQYF
DNA: TGTGCCAGCGGGTCCACAGATACGCAGTATTTT

J: TRBJ2-5
size: .
D: .
V: TRBV20-1
CDR3: CSARQGETQYF
DNA: TGCAGTGCTAGGCAAGGAGAGACCCAGTACTTC

J: TRBJ2-1
size: .
D: .
V: TRBV6-1
CDR3: CAHGQWDYNEQFF
DNA: TGTGCCCATGGTCAGTGGGACTACAATGAGCAGTTCTTC

J: TRBJ2-7
size: .
D: .
V: TRBV7-2
CDR3: CASSSTDYEQYF
DNA: TGTGCCAGCAGCTCGACGGACTACGAGCAGTACTTC

J: TRBJ1-5
size: .
D: TRBD1
V: TRBV7-9
CDR3: CASSTDRGEPQHF
DNA: TGTGCCAGCAGCACGGACAGGGGGGAGCCCCAGCATTTT

J: TRBJ2-7
size: once
D: .
V: TRBV7-2
CDR3: CASSYGGGGQYF
DNA: TGTGCCAGCAGCTATGGGGGGGGCGGGCAGTACTTC

J: TRBJ2-3
size: .
D: .
V: TRBV28
CDR3: CASSFTDTQYF
DNA: TGTGCCAGCAGTTTCACAGATACGCAGTATTTT

J: TRBJ2-7
size: .
D: TRBD2
V: TRBV7-2
CDR3: CASSSQGLAVDEQYF
DNA: TGTGCCAGCAGCTCACAGGGACTAGCGGTCGACGAGCAGTACTTC

J: TRBJ2-1
size: .
D: TRBD2
V: TRBV7-9
CDR3: CAGAGGQPLF
DNA: TGTGCCGGGGCGGGAGGGCAACCGCTCTTC

J: TRBJ1-4
size: .
D: .
V: TRBV27
CDR3: CASSLRRERNEKLFF
DNA: TGTGCCAGCAGTTTGAGGCGAGAACGTAATGAAAAACTGTTTTTT